This T cell receptor (beta chain) was profiled in a study of blood T cell repertoires in COVID-19. V was cut by 4 bases and J by 0 bases, with 10 bases left in between. The length of the CDR3 is 15 residues. Germline V gene sequence: CDR1 SGHRS, CDR2 YFSETQ. Authors' analysis steps: For nucleated cells, counts were estimated from reference gene primer amplification. The data were produced by immunoSEQ multiplex PCR, yet TCRdb's version contains in-frame clones alone and is incomplete. From that table come the V and J calls and clone size; the DNA was used to work out D and trimming. The profile shows 95,000 to 110,000 clones, 89% of them singletons.

V and J are TRBV5-1 and TRBJ2-2, with D tentatively TRBD1 (5 bases). The specimen was peripheral blood. The receptor's source is a woman of 80 years or more in a cohort sampled during active COVID-19. CDR3 protein: CASSLRQTNTGELFF. DNA of the CDR3: TGCGCCAGCAGCCTCCGACAGACGAACACCGGGGAGCTGTTTTTT.